These 25 T cell receptor beta chains were all obtained from the same sample, sequenced in a study of CD8 T cells in Susac syndrome. The RNA, 0.5 to 1 ug, was put through reverse transcription using random hexamers. One entry per CDR3 protein results from TCRdb running MiXCR on the immunoSEQ multiplex PCR reads. This sample has 1,500 or so distinct CDR3 sequences, with 64% found just once. TEMRA sorting used CD27 and CD45RA to define memory subsets. The sample consisted of CD8+ TEMRA cells from PBMCs. Subset meaning: FACS-sorted terminally differentiated effector memory CD8+ T cells re-expressing CD45RA (CD8+ TEMRA). The receptors originated from a human donor with Susac syndrome.

The rearrangement uses TRBV20-1 and TRBJ2-5; 8 nucleotides match TRBD1. The CDR3 has 13 residues. Per the germline V gene, CDR1 is DFQATT and CDR2 is SNEGSKA (reference sequence). Trimming took 2 bases from V and 5 from J; bases not matched to a gene: 4. CDR3 in amino acids: CSARQGAKETQYF. The DNA for the CDR3 is TGCAGTGCTAGACAGGGGGCTAAGGAGACCCAGTACTTC.

A few counts support this clonotype. Since a much larger clone is just one base distant, this may be a read error. This rearrangement joins TRBV7-9 to TRBJ2-7; 7 bases are shared with TRBD2. The CDR3 runs 12 residues. The V gene end was trimmed by 4 bases and the J gene end by 5 bases; junction bases not matched to a gene: 2. Germline V lookup: CDR1 SEHNR, CDR2 FQNEAQ (reference sequence). CDR3 in amino acids: CASSSGLDEQYF. As DNA, the CDR3 is TGTGCCAGCAGCTCCGGACTAGACGAGCAGTACTTC.

For this clonotype: A read error is possible here, since a much larger clone lies one base away. This chain joins TRBV29-1 and TRBJ1-1, with unresolved D. Trimming cost V 2 bases and J 1 base, with 8 bases left between them. Germline V lookup: CDR1 SQVTM, CDR2 ANQGSEA. This CDR3 has 13 amino acids. The DNA for the CDR3 is TGCAGCGTTGAAACGGATGGGAACACTGAAGCTTTCTTT. Its protein is CSVETDGNTEAFF.

The chain joins TRBV27 to TRBJ2-7; perhaps TRBD2 as D (5 bases). Germline V gene lookup returns CDR1 MNHEY and CDR2 SMNVEV (reference sequence). CDR3 length equals 15 residues. Trimming shortened V by 5 bases and J by 2 bases, and 16 bases separated the two germline ends. The DNA of the CDR3 is TGTGCCAGCAGTCCCCCTGGACGGACTCCCTACGAGCAGTACTTC. Translating it yields CASSPPGRTPYEQYF.

The chain couples TRBV7-9 to TRBJ2-2; 10 nucleotides line up with TRBD1. The germline gives CDR1 SEHNR, CDR2 FQNEAQ (reference sequence). V shed 5 bases, J shed 5 bases, and the junction held 5 bases outside the gene matches. The CDR3 spans 15 residues. The DNA for the CDR3 is TGTGCCAGCAGCCCGACAGGGGGCGGGACCGGGGAGCTGTTTTTT. Its translation: CASSPTGGGTGELFF.

This clonotype was picked up one time. The chain uses TRBV19 and TRBJ1-1; 9 positions agree with TRBD1. Germline CDR1 LNHDA, CDR2 SQIVND (reference sequence). The length of the CDR3 is 16 residues. Trimming at V came to 6 bases and at J to 3 bases, leaving 11 bases not matched to a gene. CDR3 DNA sequence: TGTGCCAGTAGGGTATCCTGGGGACAGGGCGACACTGAAGCTTTCTTT. Translation gives CASRVSWGQGDTEAFF.

The J gene is TRBJ2-2, the V gene TRBV12-3 or TRBV12-4; TRBD2 matches 8 bases. V shed 7 bases and J 7 bases; nucleotides not matched to a gene: 5. CDR3 length equals 13 residues. The CDR3 loop is CASTGGAFGELFF. CDR3 DNA sequence: TGTGCCAGCACCGGGGGGGCATTCGGGGAGCTGTTTTTT.

The chain carries TRBV5-1 and TRBJ2-3, with 8 bases fitting TRBD1. The CDR3 loop spans 17 amino acids. V gave up 4 bases and J gave up 2 bases; unmatched junction bases: 12. The germline V gene has CDR1 SGHRS and CDR2 YFSETQ. CDR3 in amino acids: CASSTRGRLSYTDTQYF. As DNA, the CDR3 is TGCGCCAGCAGCACCAGGGGGCGGCTATCTTACACAGATACGCAGTATTTT.

This chain uses TRBV6-2 or TRBV6-3 with TRBJ1-1, with 7 bases matching TRBD1. V lost 8 bases to trimming and J lost 7 bases; unmatched junction nucleotides: 10. The CDR3 has 13 residues. CDR1 is MNHEY and CDR2 is SVGEGT in the germline V gene. CDR3 residues: CASQPGTANEAFF. CDR3 nucleotides: TGTGCCAGCCAACCCGGGACAGCTAATGAAGCTTTCTTT.

This chain uses TRBV19 with TRBJ1-1; 9 bases are shared with TRBD1. J lost 3 bases, V lost 10 bases, and 15 bases had no gene match. This CDR3 is 16 amino acids long. CDR1 is LNHDA and CDR2 is SQIVND in the germline V gene (reference sequence). CDR3 DNA: TGTGCCATTATGGTATTCTCGGGACAGGGCGACACTGAAGCTTTCTTT. Translation gives CAIMVFSGQGDTEAFF.

This clonotype was counted only a few times. The chain joins TRBV6-2 or TRBV6-3 to TRBJ2-7, with TRBD2 identical over 8 bases. Germline assignment: CDR1 MNHEY and CDR2 SVGEGT. With 5 bases clipped from V and 2 bases from J, the junction kept 8 bases outside the gene matches. The CDR3 runs 15 residues. The CDR3 DNA sequence: TGTGCCAGCAGTGTACCGCCGGGACTAGCCTACGAGCAGTACTTC. This gives the protein CASSVPPGLAYEQYF.

The chain employs TRBV7-6 and TRBJ2-2; D may be TRBD2 (6 bases). This CDR3 contains 16 residues. V gave up 4 bases and J gave up 7 bases, with 19 bases separating them. In germline, CDR1 is SGHVS, CDR2 FNYEAQ. The CDR3 nucleotides are TGTGCCAGCAGCTCTGACGGGGACTCTGTGAACGGGGAGCTGTTTTTT. Residues: CASSSDGDSVNGELFF.

In its sample, this clonotype was seen a few times. The chain recombines TRBV4-1 with TRBJ1-2, with 12 bases aligning to TRBD1. With 0 bases clipped from V and 5 bases from J, the junction kept 13 bases outside the gene matches. This CDR3 contains 19 residues. CDR1 MGHRA and CDR2 YSYEKL come from the germline V gene. CDR3 loop: CASSQDRGTGGAGSYGYTF. The CDR3, as DNA: TGCGCCAGCAGCCAAGATCGGGGGACAGGGGGCGCTGGGAGTTATGGCTACACCTTC.

This clonotype was seen only a few times. A junction boundary mismatches the germline segment, possibly from a read error. The chain links TRBV12-3 or TRBV12-4 to TRBJ2-7; 7 bases are a match to TRBD1. This CDR3 has 14 residues. CDR3 in DNA: TGTGCCAGCAGTGCCACAGGGGATTTCTACGGGCAGTACTTC. It encodes CASSATGDFYGQYF.

This clonotype is labeled large. This chain connects TRBV11-3 to TRBJ2-7; 11 nucleotides align to TRBD1. V lost 3 bases and J lost 5; bases outside the gene matches: 6. The CDR3 has 15 amino acids. Germline V gene lookup returns CDR1 SGHNT and CDR2 YENEEA. CDR3 nucleotides: TGTGCCAGCAGCTTTCGGACAGGGGGCAGCCACGAGCAGTACTTC. It specifies CASSFRTGGSHEQYF.

The rearrangement links TRBV6-5 to TRBJ2-1, with 7 bases that match TRBD2. The V segment lost 0 bases and the J segment 3 bases; nucleotides outside the gene matches: 2. The length of the CDR3 is 15 residues. Germline V CDR1 and CDR2: MNHEY, SVGAGI. The CDR3 bases are TGTGCCAGCAGTTACTCGCCGGGGGGCTACAATGAGCAGTTCTTC. It yields the protein CASSYSPGGYNEQFF.

This sequence joins TRBV15 and TRBJ2-6; D is unresolved. The CDR3 loop spans 15 amino acids. CDR1 and CDR2 from the germline V gene are LNHNV and YYDKDF (reference sequence). V was trimmed by 1 base and J by 0 bases, leaving 4 bases between them. CDR3 residues: CATSRGNSGANVLTF. CDR3 coding DNA: TGTGCCACCAGCAGAGGAAACTCTGGGGCCAACGTCCTGACTTTC.

This clonotype was seen only once. The V call is TRBV9, the J call TRBJ2-7; D uncertain. The CDR3 contains 15 residues. With 0 bases removed from V and 6 bases from J, the gap between germline ends came to 16 bases. CDR1 and CDR2 (germline): SGDLS, YYNGEE. The CDR3 bases are TGTGCCAGCAGCGTAGACGATATACGAGTTTCCGAGCAGTACTTC. Residues: CASSVDDIRVSEQYF.

The chain has TRBV27 and TRBJ2-1, with a tentative D call TRBD2 (6 bases). V gave up 8 bases and J gave up 7 bases, with 15 bases separating them. This CDR3 is 13 amino acids long. CDR1 and CDR2 (germline): MNHEY, SMNVEV (reference sequence). CDR3 loop: CASWWGVGNEQFF. The CDR3 DNA follows: TGTGCCAGCTGGTGGGGGGTTGGGAATGAGCAGTTCTTC.

This clonotype was seen a handful of times. This chain's CDR3 is CASRETRGATDTQYF. The CDR3 DNA follows: TGTGCCAGCAGGGAAACTCGGGGAGCCACAGATACGCAGTATTTT. The genes are TRBV7-3 and TRBJ2-3; a weak D match, TRBD2 (5 bases). The CDR3 sequence is 15 residues long. Germline assignment: CDR1 SGHTA and CDR2 FQGTGA. The V and J ends lost 6 bases and 2 bases respectively, with 15 bases between them.

The sample holds a few counts of this clonotype. The rearrangement links TRBV11-2 to TRBJ1-6; D is ambiguous. V gave up 3 bases and J gave up 2 bases, with 8 bases separating them. The germline gives CDR1 SGHAT, CDR2 FQNNGV. The CDR3 has 15 residues. CDR3 coding DNA: TGTGCCAGCAGCTTTGAGGGTACCTATAATTCACCCCTCCACTTT. Protein product: CASSFEGTYNSPLHF.

The chain has TRBV27 and TRBJ2-4, with 10 bases fitting TRBD1. Germline V gene sequence: CDR1 MNHEY, CDR2 SMNVEV (reference sequence). The trim removed 6 bases at V and 7 bases at J, leaving 3 bases unmatched. This CDR3 spans 13 amino acids. The CDR3 DNA is TGTGCCAGCAGGACAGGGGGCGTGAACATTCAGTACTTC. This encodes CASRTGGVNIQYF.

The J gene is TRBJ1-2, the V gene TRBV20-1; 7 bases fit TRBD1. CDR1 and CDR2 (germline): DFQATT, SNEGSKA (reference sequence). This CDR3 is 13 amino acids long. V dropped 4 bases and J dropped 3; count of bases not matched to a gene: 5. DNA of the CDR3: TGCAGTGCTACGGGGACAGACTACTATGGCTACACCTTC. Translation gives CSATGTDYYGYTF.

J is TRBJ2-3 and V is TRBV25-1; TRBD1 matches at 9 bases. Germline V gene data show CDR1 as MGHDK and CDR2 as SYGVNS. V lost 8 bases, J lost 6 bases, and 0 bases stayed unmatched. This CDR3 contains 11 residues. This CDR3 reads CASGQGDTQYF. For the CDR3, the DNA is TGTGCCAGCGGACAGGGGGATACGCAGTATTTT. Drawing the rest from reference TRBV25-1 and TRBJ2-3, the complete variable domain is EADIYQTPRYLVIGTGKKITLECSQTMGHDKMYWYQQDPGMELHLIHYSYGVNSTEKGDLSSESTVSRIRTEHFPLTLESARPSHTSQYLCASGQGDTQYFGPGTRLTVL.

In its sample, this clonotype is large. The genes are TRBV6-1 and TRBJ1-2; D might be TRBD1 (6 bases). Germline loops: CDR1 MNHNS, CDR2 SASEGT. V was shortened by 4 bases and J by 6 bases, with 18 bases between the two germline ends. This CDR3 spans 15 amino acids. The CDR3, as DNA: TGTGCCAGCAGTGCGGACCTTGTGACAGGAAATGGCTACACCTTC. Amino acids: CASSADLVTGNGYTF.